The 27 T cell receptor beta chains listed next were all sequenced from one sample in a study of identifying expanded T cells in peripheral blood (dated by TCRdb to the late 2010s). The library came from the immunoSEQ multiplex PCR assay. This immuneACCESS table, as held by TCRdb, lists in-frame sequences with V and J called but not all clones. Of the missing ones, under half trace to an unresolved V gene in checked studies; the others have no known cause. A total of more than 80,000 clones appear in this sample, 88% of them only once. The ten most abundant clones make up about 4% of the sample. Sequenced material: blood. All receptors come from a person aged 18 to 70 in good health.

The V and J genes are TRBV7-9 and TRBJ2-3; a weak D match, TRBD2 (6 bases). Germline lookup yields CDR1 SEHNR and CDR2 FQNEAQ (reference sequence). Trimming left V 10 bases short and J 5 bases short, with 16 bases between. CDR3 length: 13 amino acids. This CDR3 reads CAIDGGARDTQYF. The CDR3 DNA reads as TGTGCCATCGACGGAGGGGCCAGAGATACGCAGTATTTT.

The chain couples TRBV7-8 to TRBJ1-3, with D unresolved. Trimming shortened V by 4 bases and J by 9 bases, and 19 bases separated the two germline ends. CDR1 SGHVS and CDR2 FQNEAQ come from the germline V gene. The CDR3 length is 15 residues. This chain's CDR3 is CASSSSGGRSGTIYF. The DNA for the CDR3 is TGTGCCAGCAGCTCTAGCGGAGGGAGAAGTGGCACCATATATTTT.

This clone was seen a few times. The V and J genes are TRBV19 and TRBJ2-7; D is unresolved. V was trimmed by 1 base and J by 1 base, leaving 5 bases between them. CDR1 LNHDA and CDR2 SQIVND come from the germline V gene (reference sequence). The CDR3 loop spans 13 amino acids. CDR3 protein: CASSIGRSYEQYF. The CDR3 coding sequence is TGTGCCAGTAGTATAGGCAGGTCCTACGAGCAGTACTTC.

The V gene is TRBV6-4, the J gene TRBJ2-1; the match to TRBD2 covers 11 bases. CDR1 is MRHNA, CDR2 SNTAGT, per germline. This CDR3 has 15 amino acids. V was clipped by 3 bases and J by 8 bases; unmatched bases: 6. CDR3 coding DNA: TGTGCCAGCAGTGAACTAGCGGGAGATGTCCATGAGCAGTTCTTC. Translation gives CASSELAGDVHEQFF.

The V and J genes are TRBV30 and TRBJ2-3, with 7 bases aligning to TRBD1. Germline values: CDR1 GTSNPN, CDR2 SVGIG (reference sequence). With 3 bases clipped from V and 3 bases from J, the junction kept 12 bases outside the gene matches. The CDR3 is 16 residues long. CDR3 bases: TGTGCCTGGAGCTCAGGGGGATACGGCGGGACAGATACGCAGTATTTT. Translating it yields CAWSSGGYGGTDTQYF.

The chain joins TRBV5-4 to TRBJ1-1; D gene unclear. V gave up 4 bases and J gave up 1 base, with 17 bases separating them. This CDR3 contains 16 residues. Looked up from germline, CDR1 is SGHNT and CDR2 is YYREEE (reference sequence). Here the CDR3 reads CASSLQRRRGNTEAFF. The CDR3, as DNA: TGTGCCAGCAGCCTTCAGAGGAGGCGAGGGAACACTGAAGCTTTCTTT. The full variable domain, completed using reference TRBV5-4 and TRBJ1-1, is ETGVTQSPTHLIKTRGQQVTLRCSSQSGHNTVSWYQQALGQGPQFIFQYYREEENGRGNFPPRFSGLQFPNYSSELNVNALELDDSALYLCASSLQRRRGNTEAFFGQGTRLTVV.

This rearrangement joins TRBV11-3 to TRBJ2-5; D remains unclear. Germline CDR1 is SGHNT and CDR2 is YENEEA. There are 14 residues in the CDR3. The V end lost 1 base, the J end lost 2 bases, and 8 bases lay between the germline ends. CDR3 amino acids: CASSLAVGQETQYF. CDR3 coding DNA: TGTGCCAGCAGCTTAGCAGTGGGGCAAGAGACCCAGTACTTC.

The chain joins TRBV7-2 to TRBJ2-5, with 7 bases that match TRBD2. CDR1 SGHTA and CDR2 FQGNSA come from the germline V gene. This CDR3 comprises 15 residues. V lost 1 base to trimming and J lost 1 base; unmatched junction nucleotides: 3. The CDR3 bases are TGTGCCAGCAGCTTAGAGACTAGCAGCCAAGAGACCCAGTACTTC. The encoded protein is CASSLETSSQETQYF.

V usage is TRBV27 and J usage is TRBJ2-7; TRBD1 is a possible D gene (6 bases). The germline V gene has CDR1 MNHEY and CDR2 SMNVEV (reference sequence). The CDR3 loop spans 13 amino acids. V was trimmed by 5 bases and J by 1 base, leaving 9 bases between them. The chain's CDR3 is CASSLGQSYEQYF. For the CDR3, the DNA is TGTGCCAGCAGTCTTGGACAGTCCTACGAGCAGTACTTC.

This chain joins TRBV11-1 and TRBJ2-5; 7 nucleotides agree with TRBD2. Germline assignment: CDR1 SGHAT and CDR2 FQDESV (reference sequence). The ends lost 6 bases at V and 1 base at J; junction bases unmatched: 8. This CDR3 contains 15 residues. Here the CDR3 DNA reads TGTGCCAGCAGTCCTCTAGCGGAGATCCAAGAGACCCAGTACTTC. Amino acid sequence: CASSPLAEIQETQYF.

This chain links TRBV30 with TRBJ1-4; unclear D gene. The CDR3 is 13 amino acids. V shed 4 bases and J shed 0 bases, with 6 bases lying between them. Germline V gene sequence: CDR1 GTSNPN, CDR2 SVGIG (reference sequence). As DNA, the CDR3 is TGTGCCTGGACGGAGGCAACTAATGAAAAACTGTTTTTT. The encoded protein is CAWTEATNEKLFF.

The rearrangement joins TRBV30 to TRBJ1-1; no reliable D call. CDR1 is GTSNPN and CDR2 is SVGIG in the germline V gene (reference sequence). This CDR3 comprises 13 residues. Trimming shortened V by 4 bases and J by 1 base, and 10 bases separated the two germline ends. CDR3 nucleotide sequence: TGTGCCTGGATAAAGATACCGAACACTGAAGCTTTCTTT. The encoded protein is CAWIKIPNTEAFF.

The CDR3 is CASTTVMFRGWANTGELFF. DNA of the CDR3: TGTGCCAGCACCACAGTTATGTTTCGGGGCTGGGCGAACACCGGGGAGCTGTTTTTT. The V call is TRBV2, the J call TRBJ2-2; D is perhaps TRBD1 or TRBD2 (5 bases each). The V and J ends lost 7 bases and 0 bases respectively, with 24 bases between them. The CDR3 covers 19 residues. Per germline, CDR1 SNHLY and CDR2 FYNNEI.

On this clone: Other nucleotide sequences in the sample specify the same CDR3. V usage is TRBV5-4 and J usage is TRBJ2-1; 9 bases agree with TRBD2. The CDR3 contains 15 residues. V lost 0 bases, J lost 8 bases, and 6 bases stayed unmatched. The germline V gene encodes CDR1 SGHNT and CDR2 YYREEE (reference sequence). The CDR3: CASSLVAGGPDEQFF. The DNA of the CDR3 is TGTGCCAGCAGCTTGGTGGCGGGGGGGCCGGATGAGCAGTTCTTC. Drawing the rest from reference TRBV5-4 and TRBJ2-1, the complete variable domain is ETGVTQSPTHLIKTRGQQVTLRCSSQSGHNTVSWYQQALGQGPQFIFQYYREEENGRGNFPPRFSGLQFPNYSSELNVNALELDDSALYLCASSLVAGGPDEQFFGPGTRLTVL.

The V and J genes are TRBV6-5 and TRBJ2-7; TRBD1 matches at 10 bases. The germline V gene encodes CDR1 MNHEY and CDR2 SVGAGI. The CDR3 spans 15 residues. V was pared by 5 bases and J by 5 bases, with 9 bases of the junction left unmatched. For the CDR3, the DNA is TGTGCCAGCAGTCCCTCCGGGACAGGGGACAACGAGCAGTACTTC. Its translation is CASSPSGTGDNEQYF.

This CDR3 is CASSPQGAGSGNTIYF. The CDR3 DNA reads TGTGCCAGCAGCCCCCAAGGAGCGGGGTCTGGAAACACCATATATTTT. The genes are TRBV4-2 and TRBJ1-3; D gene unclear. Trimming pared 4 bases from V and 1 base from J, leaving 14 bases between. This CDR3 contains 16 residues. Germline V gives CDR1 LGHNA, CDR2 YNFKEQ.

The genes are TRBV2 and TRBJ2-1, with 15 positions matching TRBD2. CDR3 length: 15 amino acids. CDR1 is SNHLY, CDR2 FYNNEI, per germline. V was pared by 7 bases and J by 7 bases, with 5 bases of the junction left unmatched. The CDR3 sequence: CASNGLAGGGNEQFF. CDR3 sequence (DNA): TGTGCCAGCAATGGACTAGCGGGAGGGGGGAATGAGCAGTTCTTC.

The genes are TRBV5-3 and TRBJ2-5; 7 nucleotides agree with TRBD1. TRBV5-3 is identified as an open reading frame with a role that is uncertain. Trimming removed 3 bases from V and 7 bases from J; junction bases left unmatched: 6. This CDR3 region has 13 residues. DNA of the CDR3: TGTGCCAGAAGCTGTACAGGGGATGGGACCCAGTACTTC. Translation: CARSCTGDGTQYF.

The V call is TRBV29-1, the J call TRBJ2-1; TRBD1 agrees at 8 bases. Germline CDR1 SQVTM, CDR2 ANQGSEA. This CDR3 has 13 residues. The V and J ends lost 7 bases and 9 bases, in that order; junction bases with no gene match: 11. The CDR3 region has the DNA TGCAGCGGTCTAACAGGGGGGTCTGGTGAGCAGTTCTTC. Its protein is CSGLTGGSGEQFF.

This chain links TRBV18 with TRBJ2-6; 7 bases align to TRBD1. CDR3 length: 18 residues. Losses at the gene ends were 3 bases for V and 0 bases for J; bases not matched to a gene: 8. The germline V gene encodes CDR1 KGHSH and CDR2 LQKENI. CDR3 loop: CASSPKMTGSSGANVLTF. Here the CDR3 DNA reads TGTGCCAGCTCACCTAAAATGACAGGGAGCTCTGGGGCCAACGTCCTGACTTTC.

This chain joins TRBV4-3 and TRBJ2-7, with 8 bases identical to TRBD2. V shed 2 bases and J 4 bases; nucleotides not matched to a gene: 7. The CDR3 loop spans 15 amino acids. CDR1 and CDR2 from the germline V gene are LGHNA and YSLEER. CDR3 nucleotides: TGCGCCAGCAGCCAATTCCGGACTAGCTTTTACGAGCAGTACTTC. Translation gives CASSQFRTSFYEQYF.

The chain couples TRBV5-1 to TRBJ1-1, with TRBD1 identical over 8 bases. The CDR3 loop spans 15 amino acids. V shed 0 bases, J shed 5 bases, and the junction held 6 bases outside the gene matches. Germline CDR1 is SGHRS and CDR2 is YFSETQ. CDR3 nucleotide sequence: TGCGCCAGCAGCTTGGAAACAGGGGGTTGGACTGAAGCTTTCTTT. It yields the protein CASSLETGGWTEAFF. Supplemented by reference TRBV5-1 and TRBJ1-1, the full variable domain reads KAGVTQTPRYLIKTRGQQVTLSCSPISGHRSVSWYQQTPGQGLQFLFEYFSETQRNKGNFPGRFSGRQFSNSRSEMNVSTLELGDSALYLCASSLETGGWTEAFFGQGTRLTVV.

V gene TRBV28 combines with J gene TRBJ1-2; unclear D gene. This CDR3 is 14 amino acids long. The germline V gene encodes CDR1 MDHEN and CDR2 SYDVKM. Trimming shortened V by 6 bases and J by 2 bases, and 13 bases separated the two germline ends. This CDR3 reads CASRSHISNYGYTF. In DNA form, the CDR3 reads TGTGCCAGCAGGTCGCATATATCAAACTATGGCTACACCTTC.

The rearrangement links TRBV5-1 to TRBJ2-5; the match to TRBD2 covers 8 bases. V gave up 0 bases and J gave up 3 bases; unmatched junction bases: 4. Germline-derived CDR1 and CDR2 are SGHRS and YFSETQ. The CDR3 covers 15 residues. The CDR3 coding sequence is TGCGCCAGCAGCTTGGTTCCAGCGGGGGAAGAGACCCAGTACTTC. Translating gives CASSLVPAGEETQYF.

A single count supports this clone. CDR3 nucleotides: TGTGCCAGCAGTTCCCCCGCCCCCCAGGGGGGAGAGACCCAGTACTTC. This translates into CASSSPAPQGGETQYF. The V gene is TRBV28, the J gene TRBJ2-5; possible D gene TRBD1, 7 bases. V lost 4 bases, J lost 4 bases, and 19 bases lay in between. Germline CDR1 reads MDHEN; CDR2 reads SYDVKM. The length of the CDR3 is 16 residues.

This rearrangement joins TRBV9 to TRBJ1-1; the D is unclear. Deletions cut 0 bases from V and 0 bases from J, with 12 bases between. This CDR3 contains 16 residues. Germline lookup yields CDR1 SGDLS and CDR2 YYNGEE. The CDR3 nucleotides are TGTGCCAGCAGCGTAGGGGCCGGGAACATGAACACTGAAGCTTTCTTT. This gives the protein CASSVGAGNMNTEAFF. The variable domain in full, completed from reference TRBV9 and TRBJ1-1, reads DSGVTQTPKHLITATGQRVTLRCSPRSGDLSVYWYQQSLDQGLQFLIQYYNGEERAKGNILERFSAQQFPDLHSELNLSSLELGDSALYFCASSVGAGNMNTEAFFGQGTRLTVV.

The gene calls are TRBV28 and TRBJ2-7; D could derive from TRBD1 or TRBD2 (7 bases each). The length of the CDR3 is 16 residues. Germline V lookup: CDR1 MDHEN, CDR2 SYDVKM. V was clipped by 6 bases and J by 3 bases, with 21 bases between them. The CDR3 DNA reads TGTGCCAGCAGCATACCCAGGGGGACTATCTTCTACGAGCAGTACTTC. As protein: CASSIPRGTIFYEQYF.